This T cell receptor beta chain was found in a study of T cell repertoires in cytomegalovirus infection. Study overall: Public TCR beta signatures provided an indication of both CMV infection and a matching HLA type.

In its sample, this clonotype was seen many times. Its antigen is as yet unknown. Study-level findings and limits: Public TCR beta family frequency separated CMV-and-HLA carriers, including in an independent cohort. HLA-C-restricted CMV-specific TCR beta clonotypes prevailed in the ex vivo response.

The trim removed 0 bases at V and 4 bases at J, leaving 9 bases unmatched. This CDR3 region has 18 residues. CDR1 is MDHEN, CDR2 SYDVKM, per germline. TCRdb reanalysed the reads using MiXCR and keeps one entry per CDR3 protein. This table holds 57,000 or so distinct CDR3 sequences, about a third found once. This chain joins TRBV28 and TRBJ2-1, with 10 positions matching TRBD2. The clonotype was recovered from a human donor in good health (CMV status not recorded). Some clones in this sample may be carry-over from other donors' samples. Material for sequencing was PBMCs, sequenced either directly or after in vitro stimulation (not recorded which). CDR3 region: CASSLWGGSGRGYNEQFF. The CDR3 nucleotides are TGTGCCAGCAGTTTATGGGGCGGAAGCGGGAGGGGATACAATGAGCAGTTCTTC.